This TCR beta chain was sequenced in a study of tumor-infiltrating lymphocytes in primary liver carcinoma. Study-wide context: All patients had surgically resected primary liver carcinoma. Staging placed the tumors at T1-T3 N0M0, and they measured about 4 to 11 cm across.

A word on this clonotype: The junction and the germline gene differ at one end; a read error may be behind it.

Unsorted whole blood yielded the blood RNA, and germline DNA was also extracted. There are 16 residues in the CDR3. A constant-region primer served to make TCR beta cDNA from roughly 480 ng total RNA. Library construction for TCR beta comprised three nested multiplex PCR rounds performed with slightly modified ARM-PCR. Rounds one and two of PCR, each of about 10 cycles, were primed with TRBV1-TRBV30 forward primers and a C-beta reverse primer. TCRdb itself ran the multiplex PCR reads through MiXCR, one entry per CDR3 protein. The profile shows 150,000 to 200,000 distinct CDR3 sequences, less than 65% of them singletons.

The sample comprised peripheral blood. The rearrangement uses TRBV12-3 or TRBV12-4 and TRBJ2-1; 7 bases match TRBD2. This clonotype was obtained from a woman in her fifties or sixties with primary liver carcinoma and hepatitis B virus infection. The DNA for the CDR3 is TGCGCCAGCAGTTACAACAATGCGGGAGCCTACAATGAGCAGTTCTTC. Translated: CASSYNNAGAYNEQFF.